Below are 21 T cell receptor beta chains sequenced from a single sample in a study of blood T cells in healthy people across ages. Through a sample-barcoded 5' primer and a J-beta primer mix, a second PCR was run for about 6 to 12 cycles. TCRdb processed the 5' RACE reads anew with MiXCR; each CDR3 protein has one entry. The repertoire holds 540,000 or so distinct CDR3 sequences, with nearly 25% as singletons. This sample also appeared in a second study, on T cells of mothers and their children.

Sequencing input: blood. Every receptor here comes from a boy younger than 18 in good health.

The V call is TRBV11-2, the J call TRBJ2-1; D is unresolved. The CDR3 extends over 14 amino acids. The V and J ends lost 1 base and 7 bases respectively, with 11 bases between them. Looked up from germline, CDR1 is SGHAT and CDR2 is FQNNGV. The CDR3 nucleotides read TGTGCCAGCAGCTTAGGGCTTCAACCTAATGAGCAGTTCTTC. Amino acids: CASSLGLQPNEQFF.

The chain recombines TRBV6-6 with TRBJ1-2, with a weak D call TRBD1 (5 bases). V dropped 0 bases and J dropped 3 bases, with 8 bases sitting between them. Germline V CDR1 and CDR2: MNHNY, SVGAGI (reference sequence). The CDR3 is made up of 14 amino acids. CDR3: CASSYSQGDYGYTF. The CDR3 coding sequence is TGTGCCAGCAGTTACTCTCAGGGCGACTATGGCTACACCTTC.

The rearrangement links TRBV29-1 to TRBJ1-1; D may be TRBD1 (5 bases). CDR3 size: 12 residues. Looked up from germline, CDR1 is SQVTM and CDR2 is ANQGSEA. V was pared by 3 bases and J by 5 bases, with 10 bases between. CDR3 in amino acids: CSVELRDTEAFF. The CDR3 DNA is TGCAGCGTTGAGCTCAGGGATACTGAAGCTTTCTTT.

This clonotype was detected a few times. The J gene is TRBJ2-5, the V gene TRBV7-2, with a possible D match to TRBD2 (6 bases). The CDR3 loop spans 14 amino acids. Trimming stripped 2 bases from V and 3 bases from J, with 10 bases between. Germline V lookup: CDR1 SGHTA, CDR2 FQGNSA. As DNA, the CDR3 is TGTGCCAGCAGCTTAAGTGGGGGGAAAGAGACCCAGTACTTC. Encoded protein: CASSLSGGKETQYF.

The V call is TRBV2, the J call TRBJ1-4; 7 bases map to TRBD1. Germline V gives CDR1 SNHLY, CDR2 FYNNEI. V lost 6 bases, J lost 4 bases, and 11 bases stayed unmatched. This CDR3 has 16 residues. Here the CDR3 reads CASRRRTGTVNEKLFF. CDR3 nucleotide sequence: TGTGCCAGCAGACGAAGAACGGGGACAGTTAATGAAAAACTGTTTTTT. The variable domain in full, with the rest retrieved from reference TRBV2 and TRBJ1-4, is EPEVTQTPSHQVTQMGQEVILRCVPISNHLYFYWYRQILGQKVEFLVSFYNNEISEKSEIFDDQFSVERPDGSNFTLKIRSTKLEDSAMYFCASRRRTGTVNEKLFFGSGTQLSVL.

Only a few counts were recorded for this clonotype. CDR3 coding DNA: TGTGCCAGCAGTGCAACAGGGAGTGGCGAAAAACTGTTTTTT. Translated: CASSATGSGEKLFF. The chain links TRBV12-3 or TRBV12-4 to TRBJ1-4; D might be TRBD1 (6 bases). This CDR3 comprises 14 residues. Trimming removed 5 bases from V and 8 bases from J, with 15 bases in between.

The rearrangement uses TRBV4-2 and TRBJ2-5; 11 bases align to TRBD2. The J call is in doubt because the DNA end fits TRBJ2-7 better. The CDR3 totals 19 residues. Germline V gene lookup returns CDR1 LGHNA and CDR2 YNFKEQ. The CDR3 DNA reads TGTGCCAGCAGCCAAGAATCGACGCTAGCGGGAGGTGTCTCCTACGAGCAGTACTTC. It codes for CASSQESTLAGGVSYEQYF.

The rearrangement links TRBV7-2 to TRBJ2-5, with 9 nucleotides matching TRBD1. The better agreement between TRBJ2-7 and the DNA end casts doubt on the J call. There are 17 residues in the CDR3. Germline V CDR1 and CDR2: SGHTA, FQGNSA. CDR3 sequence: CASSLTSPGQGSYEQYF. CDR3 bases: TGTGCCAGCAGCCTGACCTCCCCGGGACAGGGTTCCTACGAGCAGTACTTC.

V usage is TRBV12-3 or TRBV12-4 and J usage is TRBJ1-1; 8 nucleotides align to TRBD1. The CDR3 contains 14 residues. V was clipped by 6 bases and J by 5 bases; unmatched bases: 8. The CDR3 region is CASSSGQGLTEAFF. DNA for the CDR3: TGTGCCAGCAGCTCTGGACAGGGACTTACTGAAGCTTTCTTT.

The gene calls are TRBV11-1 and TRBJ2-1; maybe TRBD1 (6 bases). The CDR3 is made up of 16 amino acids. Trimming shortened V by 1 base and J by 0 bases, and 10 bases separated the two germline ends. Germline CDR1 SGHAT, CDR2 FQDESV (reference sequence). In DNA, the CDR3 is TGTGCCAGCAGCTTAGATACGGACAGCTCCTACAATGAGCAGTTCTTC. Translation gives CASSLDTDSSYNEQFF.

This clonotype was detected a few times. The gene calls are TRBV28 and TRBJ2-7; D perhaps matches TRBD2 (7 bases). Trimming took off 2 bases at V and 5 bases at J, with 19 bases between the two ends. Germline V gene sequence: CDR1 MDHEN, CDR2 SYDVKM. The CDR3 length is 16 residues. CDR3 bases: TGTGCCAGCAGTTTAGAAGGGGGAGGGCCTCGGAACGAGCAGTACTTC. Residues: CASSLEGGGPRNEQYF. Full variable domain (missing parts from reference TRBV28 and TRBJ2-7): DVKVTQSSRYLVKRTGEKVFLECVQDMDHENMFWYRQDPGLGLRLIYFSYDVKMKEKGDIPEGYSVSREKKERFSLILESASTNQTSMYLCASSLEGGGPRNEQYFGPGTRLTVT.

This clonotype has at least ten counts. V usage is TRBV6-5 and J usage is TRBJ1-2; maybe TRBD1 (6 bases). Per the germline V gene, CDR1 is MNHEY and CDR2 is SVGAGI. This CDR3 is built from 15 residues. V was pared by 8 bases and J by 2 bases, with 18 bases between. For the CDR3, the DNA is TGTGCCAGCTTCGGAGGACAGAAGCTAAACTATGGCTACACCTTC. Protein: CASFGGQKLNYGYTF.

The table lists this clonotype with a few counts. One end of the junction fails to match germline, which may point to a read error. The gene calls are TRBV10-3 and TRBJ1-3, with D unresolved. Germline V gene sequence: CDR1 ENHRY, CDR2 SYGVKD. There are 15 residues in the CDR3. CDR3 nucleotide sequence: TGCGCCATCAGTGAAGAACCGAACTCTGGAAACACCATATATTTT. It specifies CAISEEPNSGNTIYF.

A note on this clonotype: Mismatch with germline at one junction end may stem from a read error. The V call is TRBV4-1, the J call TRBJ2-5, with TRBD2 matching over 9 bases. The germline V gene encodes CDR1 MGHRA and CDR2 YSYEKL. The CDR3 is made up of 15 amino acids. CDR3 region: CASSQSTSGQESQYF. The DNA of the CDR3 is TGCGCCAGCAGCCAATCGACTAGCGGACAAGAGAGCCAGTACTTC.

The V and J genes are TRBV6-2 or TRBV6-3 and TRBJ2-7; the D gene is possibly TRBD2 (6 bases). The V gene's germline CDR1 is MNHEY and CDR2 SVGEGT. V was cut by 4 bases and J by 2 bases, with 12 bases left in between. The CDR3 has 14 residues. DNA for the CDR3: TGTGCCAGCAGTTCCTTCGCGGGGACCTACGAGCAGTACTTC. Translation gives CASSSFAGTYEQYF.

The chain joins TRBV9 to TRBJ2-5; no definite D call. The end of the DNA fits TRBJ2-1 better, so the J call may be wrong. This CDR3 has 13 residues. CDR1 is SGDLS and CDR2 is YYNGEE in the germline V gene. The CDR3 region has the DNA TGTGCCAGCAGCCCCATGCGGCATTCAGAGCAGTTCTTC. Translation: CASSPMRHSEQFF.

Only a few counts were recorded for this clonotype. The rearrangement links TRBV20-1 to TRBJ2-4, with unresolved D. V lost 0 bases to trimming and J lost 2 bases, with 11 bases between them. Germline CDR1 DFQATT, CDR2 SNEGSKA (reference sequence). The CDR3 is made up of 15 amino acids. Here the CDR3 reads CSARDWGITKNIQYF. In DNA, the CDR3 is TGCAGTGCTAGAGATTGGGGTATAACCAAAAACATTCAGTACTTC.

The chain has TRBV20-1 and TRBJ1-2; D uncertain. The CDR3 consists of 13 residues. Germline values: CDR1 DFQATT, CDR2 SNEGSKA (reference sequence). Trimming took 7 bases from V and 2 from J, leaving 14 bases between them. The CDR3 here is CSVIPRRNYGYTF. For the CDR3, the DNA is TGCAGTGTTATACCGCGCCGAAACTATGGCTACACCTTC.

The genes are TRBV2 and TRBJ2-2; D is unresolved. Per the germline V gene, CDR1 is SNHLY and CDR2 is FYNNEI. The CDR3 runs 13 residues. With 11 bases removed from V and 2 bases from J, the gap between germline ends came to 12 bases. The CDR3, as DNA: TGTGCCCTGGGCGACTCAAACACCGGGGAGCTGTTTTTT. This encodes CALGDSNTGELFF.

This clonotype was observed a handful of times. The V gene is TRBV5-5, the J gene TRBJ1-2; 7 nucleotides agree with TRBD1. The J segment lost 4 bases and the V segment lost 3 bases, leaving 12 bases of the junction unmatched. The length of the CDR3 is 16 residues. Germline CDR1 is SGHKS and CDR2 is YYEKEE (reference sequence). The CDR3 sequence is CASSSRQGGVFYGYTF. In DNA form, the CDR3 reads TGTGCCAGCAGCTCGAGACAGGGCGGGGTGTTCTATGGCTACACCTTC.

The chain is built from TRBV4-3 and TRBJ1-3, with 7 bases identical to TRBD1. V was clipped by 2 bases and J by 3 bases; unmatched bases: 13. Germline CDR1 LGHNA, CDR2 YSLEER. The CDR3 length is 18 residues. The CDR3 reads CASSQSVLRGPLGNTIYF. The CDR3 DNA follows: TGCGCCAGCAGCCAAAGTGTACTAAGGGGGCCCCTTGGAAACACCATATATTTT.